The rows below give T cell receptor beta chains drawn from one sample of a study of shared clonotypes between healthy human individuals. Measured with immunoSEQ multiplex PCR; TCRdb has only the in-frame clones, and not every one. The sample yields a few million clones, over 85% seen once. Specimen: naive CD4+ T cells from PBMCs. The origin of the receptors is a man younger than 35 in good health. Some clones in this sample may be carry-over from other donors' samples. Both conserved end residues are part of each CDR3. The D gene is left open where the match is weak. Clone sizes are given selectively: once, few, many, or a class where the clone is expanded.

clone_size,d_call,v_call,cdr3_length,j_call,cdr3_nt,cdr3_aa
NA,NA,TRBV28,13,TRBJ2-5,TGTGCCAGCAGTGGTCCAGGGGAAGAGACCCAGTACTTC,CASSGPGEETQYF
NA,NA,TRBV9,13,TRBJ2-5,TGTGCCAGCAGCTCCGGGACTCAAGAGACCCAGTACTTC,CASSSGTQETQYF
NA,NA,TRBV6-5,11,TRBJ1-1,TGTGCCAGCAGCTCAAACACTGAAGCTTTCTTT,CASSSNTEAFF
NA,NA,TRBV5-1,17,TRBJ1-4,TGCGCCAGCAGCTTGGGGGCGTCGGGGTCAGCTAATGAAAAACTGTTTTTT,CASSLGASGSANEKLFF
NA,NA,TRBV5-8,14,TRBJ1-4,TGTGCCAGCAGCTTGGGCGCAACTAATGAAAAACTGTTTTTT,CASSLGATNEKLFF
NA,NA,TRBV9,15,TRBJ1-3,TGTGCCAGCAGCGTAGGGAACGGACGGGGAAACACCATATATTTT,CASSVGNGRGNTIYF
NA,NA,TRBV28,11,TRBJ1-1,TGTGCCAGCAGCTCATACACTGAAGCTTTCTTT,CASSSYTEAFF
NA,NA,TRBV5-1,17,TRBJ1-5,TGCGCCAGCAGCTTTCCCCCGAGACAGTCAAACAATCAGCCCCAGCATTTT,CASSFPPRQSNNQPQHF
NA,NA,TRBV10-3,16,TRBJ2-2,TGTGCCATCAGGGGAGTGGGGACTGCGAACACCGGGGAGCTGTTTTTT,CAIRGVGTANTGELFF
NA,NA,TRBV9,16,TRBJ2-3,TGTGCCAGCAGCGGAGGATTCGGGTGGCAGATAGATACGCAGTATTTT,CASSGGFGWQIDTQYF
NA,TRBD2,TRBV5-4,15,TRBJ2-1,TGTGCCAGCAGCTCAACTAGCGACTCCTACAATGAGCAGTTCTTC,CASSSTSDSYNEQFF
NA,TRBD2,TRBV4-3,15,TRBJ2-1,TGCGCCAGCAGCCAAGCCCTAGCGGGATACAATGAGCAGTTCTTC,CASSQALAGYNEQFF
NA,NA,TRBV6-4,14,TRBJ1-1,TGTGCCAGCTCAAGCGGACGGGTGGACACTGAAGCTTTCTTT,CASSSGRVDTEAFF
NA,TRBD1,TRBV7-9,13,TRBJ2-7,TGTGCCAGCAGCTTACAGGGGGCCTACGAGCAGTACTTC,CASSLQGAYEQYF
NA,TRBD2,TRBV2,14,TRBJ2-7,TGTGCCAGCAGTGGACAAGCGGGAGACTACGAGCAGTACTTC,CASSGQAGDYEQYF
NA,TRBD1,TRBV18,15,TRBJ2-2,TGTGCCAGCTCACGAGGACAGGGTGTCGCCGGGGAGCTGTTTTTT,CASSRGQGVAGELFF
few,NA,TRBV7-2,14,TRBJ1-1,TGTGCCAGCAGCTTCTTGCGAGCCTGGTTGGAAGCTTTCTTT,CASSFLRAWLEAFF
NA,TRBD2,TRBV2,15,TRBJ2-3,TGTGCCAGCGGTTCGGGGACTAGAGGCACAGATACGCAGTATTTT,CASGSGTRGTDTQYF
NA,TRBD1,TRBV29-1,13,TRBJ1-2,TGCAGCGTTACGACAGGGAGAAACTATGGCTACACCTTC,CSVTTGRNYGYTF
NA,TRBD1,TRBV11-2,14,TRBJ1-1,TGTGCCAGCAGCTCCGGACAGGGTCGCACTGAAGCTTTCTTT,CASSSGQGRTEAFF
NA,NA,TRBV9,13,TRBJ2-1,TGTGCCAGCAGCGTAGGGGGGAGCAATGAGCAGTTCTTC,CASSVGGSNEQFF
NA,TRBD2,TRBV18,13,TRBJ2-1,TGTGCCAGCTCACCACTAGCGGGAGCTGAGCAGTTCTTC,CASSPLAGAEQFF